The clone carrying this T cell receptor (beta chain) has more than one count but fewer than ten. These data come from a study of blood T cells in healthy people across ages. A second roughly 6 to 12 cycle PCR used barcoded and J-beta primers. The authors tagged each cDNA molecule using a template-switch adaptor with 12 random nucleotides. In TCRdb, the 5' RACE reads were re-called with MiXCR into one record per CDR3 protein. The sample consists of 1.2 million to 1.5 million distinct CDR3 sequences, approximately 63% of them appearing once. This CDR3 contains 15 residues. V was clipped by 7 bases and J by 4 bases; unmatched bases: 10. Germline CDR1 is MDHEN and CDR2 is SYDVKM.

Sequenced input: blood. The receptor's source is a man between 18 and 35 years old in good health. V and J are TRBV28 and TRBJ2-1; 7 bases map to TRBD2. CDR3 amino acids: CASTLGGEGYNEQFF. The CDR3, as DNA: TGTGCCAGCACCCTGGGAGGGGAGGGATACAATGAGCAGTTCTTC.